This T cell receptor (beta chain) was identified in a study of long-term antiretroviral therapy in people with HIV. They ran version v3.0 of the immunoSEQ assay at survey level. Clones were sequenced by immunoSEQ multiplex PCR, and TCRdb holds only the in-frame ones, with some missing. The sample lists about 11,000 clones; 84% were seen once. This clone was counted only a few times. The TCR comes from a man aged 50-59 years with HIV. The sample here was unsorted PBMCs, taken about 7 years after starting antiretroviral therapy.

The CDR3 DNA sequence: TGTGCCAGCTCTTTGGGGCGGGGTAATGAGCAGTTCTTC. The encoded protein is CASSLGRGNEQFF. The V gene is TRBV2, the J gene TRBJ2-1; possibly TRBD2 for D (6 bases). Trimming cost V 8 bases and J 7 bases, with 15 bases left between them. From germline, CDR1 is SNHLY and CDR2 FYNNEI. This CDR3 comprises 13 residues.